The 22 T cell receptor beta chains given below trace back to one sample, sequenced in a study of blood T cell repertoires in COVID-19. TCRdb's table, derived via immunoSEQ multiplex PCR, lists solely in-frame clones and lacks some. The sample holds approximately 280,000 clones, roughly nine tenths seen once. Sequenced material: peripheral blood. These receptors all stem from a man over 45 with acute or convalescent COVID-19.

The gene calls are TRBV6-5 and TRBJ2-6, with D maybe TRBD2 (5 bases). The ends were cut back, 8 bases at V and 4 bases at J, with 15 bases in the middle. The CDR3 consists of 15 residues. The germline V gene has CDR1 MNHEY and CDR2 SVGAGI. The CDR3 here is CASWNPGNGANVLTF. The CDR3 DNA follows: TGTGCCAGCTGGAACCCGGGGAACGGGGCCAACGTCCTGACTTTC.

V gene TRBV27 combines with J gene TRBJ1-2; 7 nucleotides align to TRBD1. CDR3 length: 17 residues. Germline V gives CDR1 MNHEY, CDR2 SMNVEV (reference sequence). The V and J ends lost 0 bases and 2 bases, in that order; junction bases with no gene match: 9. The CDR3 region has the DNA TGTGCCAGCAGTTTATCCCTATACAGGGGAATGAACTATGGCTACACCTTC. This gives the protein CASSLSLYRGMNYGYTF.

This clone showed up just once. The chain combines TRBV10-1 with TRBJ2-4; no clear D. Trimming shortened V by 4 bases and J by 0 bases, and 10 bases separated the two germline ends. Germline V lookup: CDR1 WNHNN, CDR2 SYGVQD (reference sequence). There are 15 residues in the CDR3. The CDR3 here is CASSGEAGAKNIQYF. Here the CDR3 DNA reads TGCGCCAGCAGTGGCGAAGCTGGAGCCAAAAACATTCAGTACTTC.

The CDR3 region has the DNA TGTGCCAGCAGCTTTCACGGTACGAATGAAGCTTTCTTT. Encoded protein: CASSFHGTNEAFF. The genes are TRBV7-3 and TRBJ1-1; D call uncertain. Trimming took 3 bases from V and 7 from J, leaving 12 bases between them. Germline CDR1 SGHTA, CDR2 FQGTGA. The CDR3 runs to 13 residues.

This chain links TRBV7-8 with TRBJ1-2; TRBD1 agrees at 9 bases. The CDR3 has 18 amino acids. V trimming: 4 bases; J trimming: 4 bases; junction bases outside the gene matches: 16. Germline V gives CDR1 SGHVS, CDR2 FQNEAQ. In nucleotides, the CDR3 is TGTGCCAGCAGCTCCTCGAGTGATCCGGGACAGGGCTCCTATGGCTACACCTTC. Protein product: CASSSSSDPGQGSYGYTF.

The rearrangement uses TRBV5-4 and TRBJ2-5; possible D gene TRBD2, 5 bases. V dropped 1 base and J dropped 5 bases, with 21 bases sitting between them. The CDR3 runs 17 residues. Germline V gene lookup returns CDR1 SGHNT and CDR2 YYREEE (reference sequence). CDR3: CASSLRLGARRGETQYF. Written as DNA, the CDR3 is TGTGCCAGCAGCTTGAGATTGGGCGCCAGGCGAGGGGAGACCCAGTACTTC.

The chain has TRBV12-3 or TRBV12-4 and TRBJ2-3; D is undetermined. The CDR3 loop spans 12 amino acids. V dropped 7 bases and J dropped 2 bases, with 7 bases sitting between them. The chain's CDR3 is CASTETTDTQYF. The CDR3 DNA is TGTGCCAGCACGGAGACCACAGATACGCAGTATTTT.

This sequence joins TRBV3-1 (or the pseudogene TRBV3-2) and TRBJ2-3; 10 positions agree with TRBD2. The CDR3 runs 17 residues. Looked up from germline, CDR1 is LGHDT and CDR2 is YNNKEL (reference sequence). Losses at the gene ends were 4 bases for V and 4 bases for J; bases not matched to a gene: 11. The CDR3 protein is CASSPLRSGGLSDTQYF. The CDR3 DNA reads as TGTGCCAGCAGCCCCCTCCGTAGCGGGGGGTTGTCAGATACGCAGTATTTT.

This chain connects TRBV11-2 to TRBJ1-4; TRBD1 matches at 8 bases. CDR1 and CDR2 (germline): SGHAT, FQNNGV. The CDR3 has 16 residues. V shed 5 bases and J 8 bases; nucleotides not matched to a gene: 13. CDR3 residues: CASSTGTGRQGEKLFF. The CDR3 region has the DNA TGTGCCAGCAGCACCGGGACAGGACGCCAGGGGGAAAAACTGTTTTTT.

The CDR3 DNA reads TGTGCCAGTAGTATACAAAATAATTCACCCCTCCACTTT. This encodes CASSIQNNSPLHF. This chain links TRBV19 with TRBJ1-6; D is ambiguous. The CDR3 has 13 amino acids. Germline V gene data show CDR1 as LNHDA and CDR2 as SQIVND (reference sequence). Deletions cut 2 bases from V and 5 bases from J, with 4 bases between.

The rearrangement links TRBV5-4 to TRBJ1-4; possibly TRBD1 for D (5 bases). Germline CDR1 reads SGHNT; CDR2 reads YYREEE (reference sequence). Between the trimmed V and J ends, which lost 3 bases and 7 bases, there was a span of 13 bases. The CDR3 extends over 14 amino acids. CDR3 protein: CASSSGGNSEKLFF. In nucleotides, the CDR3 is TGTGCCAGCAGCTCTGGGGGGAATAGTGAAAAACTGTTTTTT.

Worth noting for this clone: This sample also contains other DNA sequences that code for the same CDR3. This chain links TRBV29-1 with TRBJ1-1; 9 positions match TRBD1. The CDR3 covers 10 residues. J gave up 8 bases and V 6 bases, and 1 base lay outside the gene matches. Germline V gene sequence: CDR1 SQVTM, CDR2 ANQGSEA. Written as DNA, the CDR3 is TGCAGCGTGGGGACAGGGGAAGCTTTCTTT. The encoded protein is CSVGTGEAFF.

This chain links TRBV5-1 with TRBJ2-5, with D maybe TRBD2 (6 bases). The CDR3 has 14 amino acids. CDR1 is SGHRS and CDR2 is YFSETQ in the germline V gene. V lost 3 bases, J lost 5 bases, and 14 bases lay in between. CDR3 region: CASSSTPGAETQYF. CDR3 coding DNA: TGCGCCAGCAGCTCGACCCCGGGAGCGGAGACCCAGTACTTC.

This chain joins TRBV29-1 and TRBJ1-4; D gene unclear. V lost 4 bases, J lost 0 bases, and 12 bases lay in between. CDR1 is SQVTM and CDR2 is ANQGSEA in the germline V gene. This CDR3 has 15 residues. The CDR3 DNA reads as TGCAGCGTTGTTCGTGGCTCCACAACTAATGAAAAACTGTTTTTT. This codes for CSVVRGSTTNEKLFF.

The CDR3 DNA sequence: TGTGCCACCGGCCGGGGGGGAGACGAGCAGTACTTC. This sequence encodes CATGRGGDEQYF. The rearrangement joins TRBV10-3 to TRBJ2-7, with TRBD2 identical over 8 bases. This CDR3 is 12 amino acids long. The ends lost 10 bases at V and 5 bases at J; junction bases unmatched: 7. The germline V gene encodes CDR1 ENHRY and CDR2 SYGVKD.

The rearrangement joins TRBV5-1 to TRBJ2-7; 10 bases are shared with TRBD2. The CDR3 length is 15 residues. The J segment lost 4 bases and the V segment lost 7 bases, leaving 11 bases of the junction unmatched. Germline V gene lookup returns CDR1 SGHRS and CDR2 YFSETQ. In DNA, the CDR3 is TGCGCCAGCGGAAAGGAACTAGCGGGACCATACGAGCAGTACTTC. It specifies CASGKELAGPYEQYF.

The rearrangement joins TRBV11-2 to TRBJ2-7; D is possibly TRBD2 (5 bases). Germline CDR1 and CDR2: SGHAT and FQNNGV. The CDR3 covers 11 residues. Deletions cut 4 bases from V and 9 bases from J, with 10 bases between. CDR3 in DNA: TGTGCCAGCAGCTCAGGACTTGGGCAGTACTTC. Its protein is CASSSGLGQYF.

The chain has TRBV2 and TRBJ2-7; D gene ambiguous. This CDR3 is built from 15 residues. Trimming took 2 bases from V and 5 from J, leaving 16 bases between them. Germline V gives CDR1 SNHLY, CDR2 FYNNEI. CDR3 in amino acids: CASSERVGRVHEQYF. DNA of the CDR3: TGTGCCAGCAGTGAACGGGTGGGTCGGGTCCACGAGCAGTACTTC. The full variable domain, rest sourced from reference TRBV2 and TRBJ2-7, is EPEVTQTPSHQVTQMGQEVILRCVPISNHLYFYWYRQILGQKVEFLVSFYNNEISEKSEIFDDQFSVERPDGSNFTLKIRSTKLEDSAMYFCASSERVGRVHEQYFGPGTRLTVT.

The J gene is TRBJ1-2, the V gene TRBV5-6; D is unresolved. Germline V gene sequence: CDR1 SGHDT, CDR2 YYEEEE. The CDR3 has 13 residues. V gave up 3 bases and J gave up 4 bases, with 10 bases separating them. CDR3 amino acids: CASSSPSPYGYTF. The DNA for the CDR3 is TGTGCCAGCAGCTCCCCATCCCCCTATGGCTACACCTTC.

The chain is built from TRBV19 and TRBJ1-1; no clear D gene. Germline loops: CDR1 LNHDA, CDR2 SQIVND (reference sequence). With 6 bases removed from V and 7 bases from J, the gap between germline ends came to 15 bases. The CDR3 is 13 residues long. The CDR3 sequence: CASSPLFPSEAFF. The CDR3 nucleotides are TGTGCCAGTAGCCCCCTGTTTCCCAGTGAAGCTTTCTTT.

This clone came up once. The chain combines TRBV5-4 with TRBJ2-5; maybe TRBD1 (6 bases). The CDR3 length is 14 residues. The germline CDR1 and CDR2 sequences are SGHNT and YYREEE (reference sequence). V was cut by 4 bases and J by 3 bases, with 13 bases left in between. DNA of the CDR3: TGTGCCAGCAGCCGGGACAACAAAAAAGAGACCCAGTACTTC. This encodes CASSRDNKKETQYF.

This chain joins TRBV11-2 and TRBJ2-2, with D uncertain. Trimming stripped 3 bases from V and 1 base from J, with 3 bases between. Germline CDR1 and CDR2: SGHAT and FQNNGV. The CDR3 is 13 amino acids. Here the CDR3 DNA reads TGTGCCAGCAGCTTCCAGAACACCGGGGAGCTGTTTTTT. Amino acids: CASSFQNTGELFF. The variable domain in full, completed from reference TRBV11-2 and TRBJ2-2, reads EAGVAQSPRYKIIEKRQSVAFWCNPISGHATLYWYQQILGQGPKLLIQFQNNGVVDDSQLPKDRFSAERLKGVDSTLKIQPAKLEDSAVYLCASSFQNTGELFFGEGSRLTVL.